This TCR beta chain was profiled in a study of blood T cell repertoires in COVID-19. In the original processing: Amplifying reference gene primers gave estimates of nucleated cell counts. TCRdb's table, derived via immunoSEQ multiplex PCR, lists solely in-frame clones and lacks some. The V and J calls and clone size come from that table; D and trimming were worked out from the DNA. The sample lists around 620,000 clones, approximately 90% seen once, with over 0.2% in the top ten. The sample comprised peripheral blood. The sequence was obtained from a young woman with acute or convalescent COVID-19.

The CDR3 protein is CASSKLRTGGQPQHF. The CDR3 bases are TGTGCCAGTAGTAAACTTCGGACAGGGGGTCAGCCCCAGCATTTT. The chain links TRBV19 to TRBJ1-5; 10 bases agree with TRBD1. CDR3 size: 15 residues. CDR1 is LNHDA and CDR2 is SQIVND in the germline V gene (reference sequence). V trimming: 4 bases; J trimming: 6 bases; junction bases outside the gene matches: 6.